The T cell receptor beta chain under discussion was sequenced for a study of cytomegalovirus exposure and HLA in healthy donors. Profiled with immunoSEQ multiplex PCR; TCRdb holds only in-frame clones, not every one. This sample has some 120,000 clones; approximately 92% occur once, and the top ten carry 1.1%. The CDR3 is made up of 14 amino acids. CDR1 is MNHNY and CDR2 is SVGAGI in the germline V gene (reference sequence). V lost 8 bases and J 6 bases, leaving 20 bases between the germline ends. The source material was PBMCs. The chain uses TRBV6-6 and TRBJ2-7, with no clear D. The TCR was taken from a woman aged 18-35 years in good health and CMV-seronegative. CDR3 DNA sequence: TGTGCCAGCCGTTCAGCCTACACGTCGGGCGAGCAGTACTTC. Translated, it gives CASRSAYTSGEQYF.